Shown below are 9 T cell receptor beta chains from a single sample sequenced in a study of blood T cell repertoires in COVID-19. The repertoire was sequenced with immunoSEQ multiplex PCR; TCRdb's copy has only in-frame clones and lacks some. Of 250,000 or so clones listed, 83% are singletons. Input material: peripheral blood. The receptors here all came from a human donor in a cohort sampled during active COVID-19.

The chain couples TRBV9 to TRBJ1-1; D possibly corresponds to TRBD1 (6 bases). CDR1 is SGDLS and CDR2 is YYNGEE in the germline V gene. This CDR3 is 12 amino acids long. With 0 bases removed from V and 10 bases from J, the gap between germline ends came to 10 bases. The CDR3 reads CASSVGGGGAFF. The CDR3 DNA follows: TGTGCCAGCAGCGTAGGGGGAGGGGGAGCTTTCTTT.

V and J are TRBV14 and TRBJ2-7; TRBD2 aligns across 8 bases. The germline V gene encodes CDR1 SGHDN and CDR2 FVKESK. The J segment lost 0 bases and the V segment lost 4 bases, leaving 8 bases of the junction unmatched. The CDR3 sequence is 16 residues long. The CDR3 spells CASSLREGWSSYEQYF. CDR3 DNA sequence: TGTGCCAGCAGCCTACGGGAGGGCTGGAGCTCCTACGAGCAGTACTTC.

The V call is TRBV6-5, the J call TRBJ1-5; TRBD1 matches 10 bases. V shed 4 bases and J 3 bases; nucleotides not matched to a gene: 6. Germline V lookup: CDR1 MNHEY, CDR2 SVGAGI. The CDR3 runs to 16 residues. The CDR3 DNA is TGTGCCAGCAGTTCCGGACAGGGGGGCATCAATCAGCCCCAGCATTTT. Amino acids: CASSSGQGGINQPQHF.

This clone occurred a few times. The gene calls are TRBV3-1 (or the pseudogene TRBV3-2) and TRBJ1-5, with TRBD1 matching over 7 bases. The CDR3 has 15 residues. The germline CDR1 and CDR2 sequences are LGHDT and YNNKEL (reference sequence). V dropped 2 bases and J dropped 6; count of bases not matched to a gene: 7. The DNA for the CDR3 is TGTGCCAGCAGCCAACACCGACAGGGCCCTCAGCCCCAGCATTTT. Protein product: CASSQHRQGPQPQHF.

This chain links TRBV27 with TRBJ1-1; D remains ambiguous. Trimming removed 0 bases from V and 6 bases from J, with 17 bases in between. The CDR3 consists of 16 residues. Germline values: CDR1 MNHEY, CDR2 SMNVEV (reference sequence). CDR3 region: CASSLSAGLMGPEAFF. CDR3 in DNA: TGTGCCAGCAGTTTATCGGCGGGCCTTATGGGCCCTGAAGCTTTCTTT.

This clone was counted once. J is TRBJ2-7 and V is TRBV9; D unresolved. Germline CDR1 reads SGDLS; CDR2 reads YYNGEE. Trimming took off 0 bases at V and 2 bases at J, with 9 bases between the two ends. The CDR3 covers 14 residues. Written as DNA, the CDR3 is TGTGCCAGCAGCGTAGGAGTACAGCCCTACGAGCAGTACTTC. This sequence encodes CASSVGVQPYEQYF.

Written as DNA, the CDR3 is TGTGCCAGCAGCTTAAATCCCAGAGCGGGGACCGGGGAGACCCAGTACTTC. Translation: CASSLNPRAGTGETQYF. This sequence joins TRBV7-3 and TRBJ2-5, with 7 bases matching TRBD2. Germline V lookup: CDR1 SGHTA, CDR2 FQGTGA. V lost 1 base, J lost 5 bases, and 13 bases stayed unmatched. There are 17 residues in the CDR3.

The chain uses TRBV19 and TRBJ2-1; D might be TRBD1 (6 bases). Germline V gene data show CDR1 as LNHDA and CDR2 as SQIVND (reference sequence). This CDR3 comprises 16 residues. V was trimmed by 6 bases and J by 4 bases, leaving 19 bases between them. The CDR3 loop is CASRLRGIRDYNEQFF. The DNA for the CDR3 is TGTGCCAGTAGACTGAGGGGGATCCGTGATTACAATGAGCAGTTCTTC.

V and J are TRBV27 and TRBJ1-1, with D uncertain. The V and J ends lost 0 bases and 6 bases respectively, with 11 bases between them. Germline V lookup: CDR1 MNHEY, CDR2 SMNVEV (reference sequence). The CDR3 contains 14 residues. CDR3 in DNA: TGTGCCAGCAGTTTATCGGGCTTAAGCTCTGAAGCTTTCTTT. This gives the protein CASSLSGLSSEAFF.